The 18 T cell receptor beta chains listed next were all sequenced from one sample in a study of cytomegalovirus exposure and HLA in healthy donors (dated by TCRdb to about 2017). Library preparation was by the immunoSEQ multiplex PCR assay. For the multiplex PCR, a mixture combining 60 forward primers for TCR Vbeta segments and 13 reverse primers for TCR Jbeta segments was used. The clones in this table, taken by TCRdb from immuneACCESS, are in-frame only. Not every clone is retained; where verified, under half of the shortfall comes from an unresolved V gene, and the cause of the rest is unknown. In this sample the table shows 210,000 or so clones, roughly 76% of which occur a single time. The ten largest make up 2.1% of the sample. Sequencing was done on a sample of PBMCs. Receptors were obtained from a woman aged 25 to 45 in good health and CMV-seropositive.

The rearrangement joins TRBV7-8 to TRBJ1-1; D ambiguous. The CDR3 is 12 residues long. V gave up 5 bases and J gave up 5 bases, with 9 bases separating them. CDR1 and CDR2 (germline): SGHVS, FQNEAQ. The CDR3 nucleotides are TGTGCCAGCAGCCGAGGCGGGACTGAAGCTTTCTTT. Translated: CASSRGGTEAFF.

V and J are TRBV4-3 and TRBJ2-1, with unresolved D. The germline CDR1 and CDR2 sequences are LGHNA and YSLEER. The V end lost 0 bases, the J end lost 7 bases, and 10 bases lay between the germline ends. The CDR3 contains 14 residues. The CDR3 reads CASSQEVLRNEQFF. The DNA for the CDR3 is TGCGCCAGCAGCCAAGAAGTACTAAGGAATGAGCAGTTCTTC.

CDR3: CASSPGARDEKLFF. Here the CDR3 DNA reads TGTGCCAGCTCACCGGGGGCGAGGGATGAAAAACTGTTTTTT. This sequence joins TRBV18 and TRBJ1-4, with D perhaps matching TRBD1 (6 bases). CDR1 is KGHSH, CDR2 LQKENI, per germline. This CDR3 spans 14 amino acids. V dropped 3 bases and J dropped 6 bases, with 11 bases sitting between them.

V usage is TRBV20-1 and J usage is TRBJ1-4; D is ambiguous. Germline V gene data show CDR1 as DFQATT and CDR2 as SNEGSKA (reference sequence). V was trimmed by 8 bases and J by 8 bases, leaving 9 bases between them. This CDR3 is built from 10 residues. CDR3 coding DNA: TGCAGTACACCGGGGGAAAAACTGTTTTTT. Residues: CSTPGEKLFF.

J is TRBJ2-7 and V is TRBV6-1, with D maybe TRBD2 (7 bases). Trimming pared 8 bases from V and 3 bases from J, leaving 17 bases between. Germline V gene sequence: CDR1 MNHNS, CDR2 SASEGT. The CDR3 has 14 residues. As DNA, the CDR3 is TGTGCCAGCGGGGGGGGAGGGGGGGACTACGAGCAGTACTTC. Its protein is CASGGGGGDYEQYF.

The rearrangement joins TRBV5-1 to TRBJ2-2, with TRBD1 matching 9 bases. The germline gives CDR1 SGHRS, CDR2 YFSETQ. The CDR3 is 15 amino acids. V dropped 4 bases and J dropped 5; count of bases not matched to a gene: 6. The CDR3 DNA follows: TGCGCCAGCAGCATAGGGACAGGGCCAACCGGGGAGCTGTTTTTT. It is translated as CASSIGTGPTGELFF.

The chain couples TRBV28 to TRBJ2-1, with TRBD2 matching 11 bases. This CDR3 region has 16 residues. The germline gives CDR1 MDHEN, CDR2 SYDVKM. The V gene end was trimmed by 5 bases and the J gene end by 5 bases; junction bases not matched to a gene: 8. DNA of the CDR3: TGTGCCAGCAGTCGAGTGACTAGCGGGAACCACAATGAGCAGTTCTTC. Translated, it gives CASSRVTSGNHNEQFF.

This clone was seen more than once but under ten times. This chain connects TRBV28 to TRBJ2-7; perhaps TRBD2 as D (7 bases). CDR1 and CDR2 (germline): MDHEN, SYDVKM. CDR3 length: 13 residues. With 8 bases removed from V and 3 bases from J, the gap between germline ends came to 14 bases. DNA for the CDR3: TGTGCCAGCCGTCCCGGGGGGCTCTACGAGCAGTACTTC. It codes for CASRPGGLYEQYF.

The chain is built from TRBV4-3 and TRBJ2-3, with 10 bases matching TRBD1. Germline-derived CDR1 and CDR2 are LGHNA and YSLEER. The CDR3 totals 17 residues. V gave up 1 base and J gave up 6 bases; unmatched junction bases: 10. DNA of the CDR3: TGCGCCAGCAGCCAAGGCTCAACGACAGGGGGCGGTGATACGCAGTATTTT. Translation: CASSQGSTTGGGDTQYF.

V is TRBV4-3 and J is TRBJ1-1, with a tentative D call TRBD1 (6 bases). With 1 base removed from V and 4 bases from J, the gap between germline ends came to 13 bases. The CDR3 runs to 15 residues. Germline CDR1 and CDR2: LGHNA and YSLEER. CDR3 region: CASSQARGRGTEAFF. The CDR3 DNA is TGCGCCAGCAGCCAAGCGCGGGGGCGCGGCACTGAAGCTTTCTTT.

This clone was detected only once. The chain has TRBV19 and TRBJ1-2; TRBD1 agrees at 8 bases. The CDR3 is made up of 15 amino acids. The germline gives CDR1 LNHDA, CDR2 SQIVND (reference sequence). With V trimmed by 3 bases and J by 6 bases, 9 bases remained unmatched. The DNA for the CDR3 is TGTGCCAGTAGTATTAGCCCCTTGGACAGGGATGGCTACACCTTC. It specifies CASSISPLDRDGYTF. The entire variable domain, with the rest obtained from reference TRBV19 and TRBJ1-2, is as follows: DGGITQSPKYLFRKEGQNVTLSCEQNLNHDAMYWYRQDPGQGLRLIYYSQIVNDFQKGDIAEGYSVSREKKESFPLTVTSAQKNPTAFYLCASSISPLDRDGYTFGSGTRLTVV.

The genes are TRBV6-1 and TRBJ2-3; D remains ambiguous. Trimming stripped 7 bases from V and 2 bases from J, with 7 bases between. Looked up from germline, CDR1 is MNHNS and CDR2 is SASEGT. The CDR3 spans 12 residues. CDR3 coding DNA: TGTGCCAGCACAGAATTCACAGATACGCAGTATTTT. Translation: CASTEFTDTQYF.

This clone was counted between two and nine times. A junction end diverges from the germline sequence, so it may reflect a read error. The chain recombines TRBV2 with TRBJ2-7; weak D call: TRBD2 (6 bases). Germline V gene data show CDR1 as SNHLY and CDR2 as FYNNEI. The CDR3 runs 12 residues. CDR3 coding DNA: TGTGCCAGCAGTGAAACGAAGACTAGTCGGAACTTC. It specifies CASSETKTSRNF.

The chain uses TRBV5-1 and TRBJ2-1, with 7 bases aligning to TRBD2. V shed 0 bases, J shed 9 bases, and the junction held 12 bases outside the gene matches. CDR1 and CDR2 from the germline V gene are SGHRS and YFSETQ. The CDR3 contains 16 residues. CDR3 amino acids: CASSLEIFAGVSEQFF. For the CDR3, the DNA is TGCGCCAGCAGCTTGGAGATTTTTGCGGGAGTATCTGAGCAGTTCTTC. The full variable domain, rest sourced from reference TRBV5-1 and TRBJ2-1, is KAGVTQTPRYLIKTRGQQVTLSCSPISGHRSVSWYQQTPGQGLQFLFEYFSETQRNKGNFPGRFSGRQFSNSRSEMNVSTLELGDSALYLCASSLEIFAGVSEQFFGPGTRLTVL.

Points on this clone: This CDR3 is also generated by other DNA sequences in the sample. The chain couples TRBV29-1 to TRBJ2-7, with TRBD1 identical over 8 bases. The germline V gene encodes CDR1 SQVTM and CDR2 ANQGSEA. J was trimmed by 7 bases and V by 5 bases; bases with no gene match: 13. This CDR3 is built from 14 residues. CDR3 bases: TGCAGCGTTTCTCGACAGGGGACCCCGCGGGAGCAGTACTTC. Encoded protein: CSVSRQGTPREQYF.

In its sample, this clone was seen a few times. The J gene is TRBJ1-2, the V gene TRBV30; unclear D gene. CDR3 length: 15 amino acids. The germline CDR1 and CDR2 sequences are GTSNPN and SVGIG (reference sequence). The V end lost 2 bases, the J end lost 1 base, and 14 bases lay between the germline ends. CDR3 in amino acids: CAWSHTGRHNYGYTF. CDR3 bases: TGTGCCTGGAGTCATACGGGTCGCCATAACTATGGCTACACCTTC. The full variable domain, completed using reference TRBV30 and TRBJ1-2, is SQTIHQWPATLVQPVGSPLSLECTVEGTSNPNLYWYRQAAGRGLQLLFYSVGIGQISSEVPQNLSASRPQDRQFILSSKKLLLSDSGFYLCAWSHTGRHNYGYTFGSGTRLTVV.

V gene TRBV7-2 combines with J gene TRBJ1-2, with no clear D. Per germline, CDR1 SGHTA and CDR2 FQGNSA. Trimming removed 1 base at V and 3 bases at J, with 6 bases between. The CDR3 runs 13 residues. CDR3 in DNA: TGTGCCAGCAGCTTAGACAGTCACTATGGCTACACCTTC. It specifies CASSLDSHYGYTF. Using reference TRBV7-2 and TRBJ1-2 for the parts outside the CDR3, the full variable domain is GAGVSQSPSNKVTEKGKDVELRCDPISGHTALYWYRQSLGQGLEFLIYFQGNSAPDKSGLPSDRFSAERTGGSVSTLTIQRTQQEDSAVYLCASSLDSHYGYTFGSGTRLTVV.

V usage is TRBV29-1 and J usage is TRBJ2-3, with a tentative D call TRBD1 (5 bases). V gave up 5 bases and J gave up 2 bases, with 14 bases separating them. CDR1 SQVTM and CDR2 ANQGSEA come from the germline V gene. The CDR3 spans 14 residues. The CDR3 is CSVSSDRNTDTQYF. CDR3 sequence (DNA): TGCAGCGTTTCCTCCGACAGAAACACAGATACGCAGTATTTT.